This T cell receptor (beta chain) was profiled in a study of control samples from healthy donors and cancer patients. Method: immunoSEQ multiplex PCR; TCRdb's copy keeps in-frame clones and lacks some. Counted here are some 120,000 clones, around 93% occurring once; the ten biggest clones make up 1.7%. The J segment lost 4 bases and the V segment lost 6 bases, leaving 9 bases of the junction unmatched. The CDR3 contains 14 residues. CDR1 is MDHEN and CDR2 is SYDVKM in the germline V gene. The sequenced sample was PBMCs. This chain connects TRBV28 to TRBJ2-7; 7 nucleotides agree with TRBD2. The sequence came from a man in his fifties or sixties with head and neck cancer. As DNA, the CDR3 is TGTGCCAGCAGAAGGAGGCTAGCGGAGTACGAGCAGTACTTC. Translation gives CASRRRLAEYEQYF.